This T cell receptor (beta chain) was retrieved from a study of T-cell reconstitution after alpha-beta-depleted transplantation in children. The CDR3 spans 18 residues. The junction had 15 bases not matched to a gene; V was cut back by 4 bases and J by 3 bases. Construction of the TCRbeta library involved unique molecular identifiers. TCRdb independently ran MiXCR on the PCR reads; one entry per CDR3 protein. The table has 300,000 to 400,000 distinct CDR3 sequences, roughly 13% seen once. This clonotype was counted once. The input for sequencing was PBMCs, taken from the stem cell graft. The chain has TRBV12-3 or TRBV12-4 and TRBJ2-3; 8 positions match TRBD1. This clonotype was obtained from a human donor who donated a stem cell graft to a child with Fanconi anemia. This CDR3 is CASSSLGQGSGFTDTQYF. CDR3 DNA sequence: TGTGCCAGCAGTTCACTTGGACAGGGATCGGGTTTTACAGATACGCAGTATTTT.